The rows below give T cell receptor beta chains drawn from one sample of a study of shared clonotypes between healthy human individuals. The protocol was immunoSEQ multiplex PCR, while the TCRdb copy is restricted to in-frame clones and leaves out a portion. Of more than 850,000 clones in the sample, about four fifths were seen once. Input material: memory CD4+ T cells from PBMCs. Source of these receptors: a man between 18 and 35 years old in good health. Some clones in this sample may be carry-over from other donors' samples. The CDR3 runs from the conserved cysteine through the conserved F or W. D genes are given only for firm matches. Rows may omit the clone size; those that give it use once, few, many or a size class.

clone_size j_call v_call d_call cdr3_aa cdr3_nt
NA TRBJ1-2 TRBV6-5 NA CASVKRTESNYGYTF TGTGCCAGCGTCAAAAGGACCGAGTCTAACTATGGCTACACCTTC
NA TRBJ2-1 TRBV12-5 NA CASGLRDTYNEQFF TGTGCTAGTGGTCTCCGGGACACCTACAATGAGCAGTTCTTC
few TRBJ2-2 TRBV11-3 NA CASSLAAGELFF TGTGCCAGCAGCTTAGCGGCCGGGGAGCTGTTTTTT
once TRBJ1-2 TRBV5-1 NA CASSLGSTGSAGYTF TGCGCCAGCAGCTTGGGGTCCACAGGGTCCGCGGGCTACACCTTC
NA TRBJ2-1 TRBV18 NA CASSPPTSYNEQFF TGTGCCAGCTCACCACCAACCTCCTACAATGAGCAGTTCTTC
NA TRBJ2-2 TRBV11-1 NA CASSWGRAGLTGELFF TGTGCCAGCAGCTGGGGTCGGGCAGGCTTAACCGGGGAGCTGTTTTTT
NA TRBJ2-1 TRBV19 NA CATQGKLGNNEQFF TGTGCCACTCAGGGGAAATTGGGGAACAATGAGCAGTTCTTC
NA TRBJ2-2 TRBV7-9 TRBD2 CASSPGGYRFGATGELFF TGTGCCAGCAGCCCGGGGGGTTACAGGTTTGGGGCCACCGGGGAGCTGTTTTTT
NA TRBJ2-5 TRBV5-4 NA CASRGGGETQYF TGTGCCAGCAGGGGAGGCGGAGAGACCCAGTACTTC
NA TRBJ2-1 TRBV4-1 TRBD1 CASSQDLRQGWNEQFF TGCGCCAGCAGCCAAGATCTTCGACAGGGTTGGAATGAGCAGTTCTTC
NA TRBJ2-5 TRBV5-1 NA CASSLRSQETQYF TGCGCCAGCAGCCTGCGATCCCAAGAGACCCAGTACTTC
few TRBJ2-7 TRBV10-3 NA CAIRSSIYEQYF TGTGCCATCAGATCGTCCATATACGAGCAGTACTTC
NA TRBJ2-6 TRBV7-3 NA CASSLGAEGANVLTF TGTGCCAGCAGCTTAGGGGCAGAGGGGGCCAACGTCCTGACTTTC
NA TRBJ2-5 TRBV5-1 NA CASSLAGSGKQETQYF TGCGCCAGCAGCTTGGCTGGTAGCGGAAAGCAAGAGACCCAGTACTTC